Below, 6 T cell receptor beta chains from the same sample are listed, as sequenced in a study of OX40 agonist ivuxolimab in advanced cancers. Sequencing used immunoSEQ multiplex PCR; TCRdb keeps in-frame clones, though not all of them. The sample holds under 85,000 clones, roughly 93% seen once. The source was CD4+ or CD8+ T cells sorted from blood, collected in a trial of the OX40 agonist ivuxolimab. The source is an adult with an advanced solid tumor such as melanoma, head and neck, liver or kidney cancer.

The gene calls are TRBV15 and TRBJ2-7, with TRBD2 matching 12 bases. From germline, CDR1 is LNHNV and CDR2 YYDKDF (reference sequence). Unmatched junction bases numbered 6, after V lost 4 bases and J lost 2 bases. This CDR3 has 16 amino acids. This CDR3 is CATSMTSGSPTYEQYF. CDR3 nucleotides: TGTGCCACCAGCATGACTAGCGGGAGTCCAACCTACGAGCAGTACTTC.

This chain joins TRBV14 and TRBJ2-7; no clear D. This CDR3 contains 16 residues. Germline-derived CDR1 and CDR2 are SGHDN and FVKESK. The ends were cut back, 4 bases at V and 0 bases at J, with 16 bases in the middle. CDR3 loop: CASSPLFGSFSYEQYF. The CDR3 coding sequence is TGTGCCAGCAGCCCACTATTTGGAAGCTTCTCCTACGAGCAGTACTTC. Looking up the rest from reference TRBV14 and TRBJ2-7 gives the full variable domain: EAGVTQFPSHSVIEKGQTVTLRCDPISGHDNLYWYRRVMGKEIKFLLHFVKESKQDESGMPNNRFLAERTGGTYSTLKVQPAELEDSGVYFCASSPLFGSFSYEQYFGPGTRLTVT.

The chain is built from TRBV2 and TRBJ2-7; D may match TRBD1 or TRBD2 (5 bases each). V lost 8 bases, J lost 5 bases, and 22 bases lay in between. The germline V gene has CDR1 SNHLY and CDR2 FYNNEI. This CDR3 is 15 amino acids long. CDR3 amino acids: CASDPSGGGSHEQYF. CDR3 nucleotides: TGTGCCAGCGACCCCTCGGGTGGGGGAAGCCACGAGCAGTACTTC.

V is TRBV1 and J is TRBJ2-5; the listed D gene, TRBD2, was not tested against the DNA. TRBV1 is a known pseudogene. The CDR3 is 11 amino acids. The CDR3 loop is CTSSQGRVGYF. CDR3 coding DNA: TGCACCAGCAGCCAAGGACGGGTCGGATACTTC.

This chain uses TRBV6-1 with TRBJ2-1; D not certain. V lost 2 bases to trimming and J lost 0 bases, with 14 bases between them. CDR1 is MNHNS, CDR2 SASEGT, per germline. The CDR3 contains 17 residues. CDR3 in amino acids: CASSENYMGISYNEQFF. CDR3 in DNA: TGTGCCAGCAGTGAAAATTACATGGGAATCTCCTACAATGAGCAGTTCTTC.

The CDR3 nucleotides are TGTGCCAGCAGCCTGGCACTACTCACTAGCGGGGACTCCTACGAGCAGTACTTC. Its protein is CASSLALLTSGDSYEQYF. V gene TRBV5-4 combines with J gene TRBJ2-7, with 10 nucleotides matching TRBD2. The CDR3 runs to 18 residues. Germline lookup yields CDR1 SGHNT and CDR2 YYREEE (reference sequence). The V segment lost 4 bases and the J segment 0 bases; nucleotides outside the gene matches: 13. Supplemented by reference TRBV5-4 and TRBJ2-7, the full variable domain reads ETGVTQSPTHLIKTRGQQVTLRCSSQSGHNTVSWYQQALGQGPQFIFQYYREEENGRGNFPPRFSGLQFPNYSSELNVNALELDDSALYLCASSLALLTSGDSYEQYFGPGTRLTVT.